Sequencing of this TCR beta chain was carried out in a study of blood T cell repertoires in COVID-19. Study details: Acute and convalescent COVID-19 specimens originated in the United States, Italy and Spain. T cells, B-cell-depleted T cells, or PBMCs provided the cDNA or gDNA that served as material.

Per the authors' pipeline: Counts of nucleated cells, estimated from reference gene primer amplification, were obtained. TCRdb's table, derived via immunoSEQ multiplex PCR, lists solely in-frame clones and lacks some. V, J and clone size are taken as reported in that table, and D and trimming were inferred from the DNA itself. The sample consists of around 53,000 clones, over 90% of them appearing once. CDR1 LNHDA and CDR2 SQIVND come from the germline V gene (reference sequence). V dropped 6 bases and J dropped 2; count of bases not matched to a gene: 2. This CDR3 contains 14 residues. Sequences were obtained from peripheral blood. The chain links TRBV19 to TRBJ1-3; TRBD1 matches 9 bases. This clonotype originated in a human donor in a cohort sampled during active COVID-19. CDR3 amino acids: CASSRDRAGNTIYF. The CDR3 bases are TGTGCCAGTAGCAGGGACAGGGCTGGAAACACCATATATTTT.